What follows are 12 T cell receptor beta chains derived from one specimen sequenced in a study of T cells in Graves' hyperthyroidism and ophthalmopathy. Amplified TCR beta CDR3 regions came from RNA transcripts. HTBI primers were used for first-round RT-PCR of the TCR CDR3. TCRdb reprocessed the multiplex PCR reads via MiXCR and lists one record per CDR3 protein. The table shows fewer than 650,000 distinct CDR3 sequences, with 46% occurring only once. Sequenced sample: peripheral blood or thyroid tissue (not recorded which). These receptors all come from an adult woman with Graves' disease, either hyperthyroidism or ophthalmopathy (not recorded which).

This clonotype was observed at least ten times. Written as DNA, the CDR3 is TGTGCCAGCAGCGTAGCAGGTTCACCCCTCCACTTT. Amino acid sequence: CASSVAGSPLHF. J is TRBJ1-6 and V is TRBV9; D is ambiguous. V lost 0 bases, J lost 9 bases, and 4 bases lay in between. The germline V gene has CDR1 SGDLS and CDR2 YYNGEE. This CDR3 is 12 amino acids long.

This rearrangement joins TRBV24-1 to TRBJ1-5, with D possibly being TRBD1 (6 bases). The CDR3 runs 16 residues. Looked up from germline, CDR1 is KGHDR and CDR2 is SFDVKD. Trimming took off 4 bases at V and 1 base at J, with 13 bases between the two ends. Written as DNA, the CDR3 is TGTGCCACCAGTGAAGGTTTCAGGGGAAGCAATCAGCCCCAGCATTTT. Its translation is CATSEGFRGSNQPQHF.

V and J are TRBV2 and TRBJ1-1; unclear D gene. This CDR3 comprises 13 residues. The V end lost 6 bases, the J end lost 8 bases, and 16 bases lay between the germline ends. From germline, CDR1 is SNHLY and CDR2 FYNNEI. The CDR3 loop is CASRSQSGTEAFF. DNA of the CDR3: TGTGCCAGCAGGTCACAGAGCGGCACCGAAGCTTTCTTT. Complete variable domain (other parts from reference TRBV2 and TRBJ1-1): EPEVTQTPSHQVTQMGQEVILRCVPISNHLYFYWYRQILGQKVEFLVSFYNNEISEKSEIFDDQFSVERPDGSNFTLKIRSTKLEDSAMYFCASRSQSGTEAFFGQGTRLTVV.

The chain carries TRBV24-1 and TRBJ2-5; 7 bases are shared with TRBD1. The CDR3 has 15 amino acids. Germline loops: CDR1 KGHDR, CDR2 SFDVKD. The V and J ends lost 7 bases and 4 bases, in that order; junction bases with no gene match: 11. The CDR3 DNA follows: TGTGCCACCAGGGAGAGGGACAGCCAGGGAGAGACCCAGTACTTC. This sequence encodes CATRERDSQGETQYF.

There are a few counts of this clonotype. The chain is built from TRBV3-1 and TRBJ2-5; D is possibly TRBD2 (6 bases). Trimming cost V 1 base and J 2 bases, with 20 bases left between them. The CDR3 runs to 18 residues. The V gene's germline CDR1 is LGHDT and CDR2 YNNKEL (reference sequence). CDR3 amino acids: CASSQGTPGGISQETQYF. The DNA of the CDR3 is TGTGCCAGCAGCCAAGGGACCCCTGGCGGGATCAGTCAAGAGACCCAGTACTTC.

About this clonotype: A much larger clone lies one base from this, so it may be a read error. V gene TRBV7-2 combines with J gene TRBJ1-2, with D possibly matching TRBD1 (5 bases). The CDR3 is 16 amino acids. CDR1 SGHTA and CDR2 FQGNSA come from the germline V gene. V lost 0 bases to trimming and J lost 6 bases, with 17 bases between them. This CDR3 is CASSLAPAGSEHGYTF. CDR3 in DNA: TGTGCCAGCAGCTTAGCCCCGGCAGGGTCTGAACATGGCTACACCTTC.

Concerning this clonotype: One junction end disagrees with the germline gene, perhaps due to a read error. The chain carries TRBV7-9 and TRBJ2-7, with D possibly being TRBD1 or TRBD2 (5 bases each). This CDR3 comprises 13 residues. CDR1 and CDR2 (germline): SEHNR, FQNEAQ (reference sequence). CDR3 sequence: CASSKGPPGEQYF. The DNA of the CDR3 is TGCGCCAGCAGCAAGGGACCGCCGGGGGAGCAGTACTTC. Full variable domain (remainder filled in from reference TRBV7-9 and TRBJ2-7): DTGVSQNPRHKITKRGQNVTFRCDPISEHNRLYWYRQTLGQGPEFLTYFQNEAQLEKSRLLSDRFSAERPKGSFSTLEIQRTEQGDSAMYLCASSKGPPGEQYFGPGTRLTVT.

Many counts were recorded for this clonotype. This chain joins TRBV11-2 and TRBJ2-5, with TRBD2 as a possible D gene (6 bases). The germline V gene has CDR1 SGHAT and CDR2 FQNNGV. This CDR3 is 14 amino acids long. Trimming took 3 bases from V and 5 from J, leaving 13 bases between them. The CDR3 coding sequence is TGTGCCAGCAGCTTTAGGAGGGAGGAGGAGACCCAGTACTTC. Its protein product is CASSFRREEETQYF.

This clonotype occurred many times. The V call is TRBV7-9, the J call TRBJ1-4, with 8 positions matching TRBD1. CDR1 is SEHNR, CDR2 FQNEAQ, per germline (reference sequence). The CDR3 is 14 amino acids. The V segment lost 6 bases and the J segment 5 bases; nucleotides outside the gene matches: 5. This CDR3 is CASRTTGGNEKLFF. The CDR3 DNA reads TGTGCCAGCAGAACCACAGGGGGAAATGAAAAACTGTTTTTT.

This clonotype was detected only a few times. The rearrangement links TRBV7-2 to TRBJ2-7, with 8 bases aligning to TRBD1. CDR1 and CDR2 (germline): SGHTA, FQGNSA. V was clipped by 4 bases and J by 2 bases; unmatched bases: 7. This CDR3 region has 15 residues. The CDR3: CASSSTGTGPYEQYF. The CDR3 nucleotides are TGTGCCAGCAGCTCTACCGGGACAGGACCCTACGAGCAGTACTTC.

The chain couples TRBV4-1 to TRBJ1-5; 7 nucleotides match TRBD1. The CDR3 runs to 17 residues. Trimming at V came to 0 bases and at J to 2 bases, leaving 7 bases not matched to a gene. Germline V gene sequence: CDR1 MGHRA, CDR2 YSYEKL. The CDR3 reads CASSQEGRGFGNQPQHF. The CDR3 coding sequence is TGCGCCAGCAGCCAAGAGGGCAGGGGGTTTGGCAATCAGCCCCAGCATTTT.

In this sample, this clonotype turned up a few times. The chain couples TRBV5-5 to TRBJ2-3; D is unresolved. With 4 bases removed from V and 4 bases from J, the gap between germline ends came to 16 bases. Germline V gene data show CDR1 as SGHKS and CDR2 as YYEKEE (reference sequence). This CDR3 is 15 amino acids long. CDR3 protein: CASSLRTLAADTQYF. The CDR3 region has the DNA TGTGCCAGCAGCCTAAGGACCCTGGCGGCAGATACGCAGTATTTT.